One sample yielded the 29 T cell receptor beta chains listed below, sequenced in a study of cytomegalovirus exposure and HLA in healthy donors. PCR primers comprised 60 Vbeta and 13 Jbeta primers. TCRdb keeps only in-frame clones here, not all; method: immunoSEQ multiplex PCR. The sample comprises almost 200,000 clones, almost 85% of which are singletons, and about 2.5% rests with the top ten. The sample was PBMCs. The origin of the receptors is a woman aged 45-65 years in good health and CMV-seronegative.

This clone was detected a few times. This chain's CDR3 is CASSPGRGNEGYTF. DNA for the CDR3: TGTGCCAGCTCACCGGGACGGGGGAACGAAGGCTACACCTTC. The gene calls are TRBV18 and TRBJ1-2, with D possibly TRBD1 on 5 matching bases. In germline, CDR1 is KGHSH, CDR2 LQKENI. This CDR3 is built from 14 residues. V lost 3 bases and J lost 8, with 16 bases in between.

In this sample, this clone turned up once. The rearrangement uses TRBV15 and TRBJ2-1; TRBD2 agrees at 8 bases. The ends lost 5 bases at V and 8 bases at J; junction bases unmatched: 8. This CDR3 contains 14 residues. Germline values: CDR1 LNHNV, CDR2 YYDKDF (reference sequence). CDR3 nucleotides: TGTGCCACCAGCGTTAGCGGGGCCCTGCATGAGCAGTTCTTC. As protein: CATSVSGALHEQFF.

The chain joins TRBV4-3 to TRBJ2-1; tentatively, D is TRBD2 (5 bases). This CDR3 has 14 residues. Deletions cut 0 bases from V and 6 bases from J, with 9 bases between. Germline V gives CDR1 LGHNA, CDR2 YSLEER. CDR3 in DNA: TGCGCCAGCAGCCAAGAGCCCGAGGGCAATGAGCAGTTCTTC. As protein: CASSQEPEGNEQFF.

The chain joins TRBV27 to TRBJ2-5; 12 bases align to TRBD2. Germline loops: CDR1 MNHEY, CDR2 SMNVEV (reference sequence). V lost 3 bases and J lost 4; bases outside the gene matches: 3. The CDR3 consists of 15 residues. The CDR3 sequence: CASSFKLAGGETQYF. The CDR3 DNA follows: TGTGCCAGCAGTTTTAAACTAGCGGGAGGAGAGACCCAGTACTTC.

J is TRBJ2-5 and V is TRBV7-2; 9 bases match TRBD2. Trimming took 5 bases from V and 1 from J; bases not matched to a gene: 8. The V gene's germline CDR1 is SGHTA and CDR2 FQGNSA. This CDR3 is built from 16 residues. Here the CDR3 DNA reads TGTGCCAGCAGCCCGGAAGGACTAGCGCTCCAAGAGACCCAGTACTTC. Its protein product is CASSPEGLALQETQYF.

The gene calls are TRBV2 and TRBJ2-5; possible D gene TRBD1, 5 bases. Trimming took off 8 bases at V and 4 bases at J, with 8 bases between the two ends. The CDR3 is 11 amino acids. CDR1 and CDR2 from the germline V gene are SNHLY and FYNNEI. CDR3 nucleotides: TGTGCCAGCGGGGCCACAGAGACCCAGTACTTC. It translates to CASGATETQYF.

This sequence joins TRBV29-1 and TRBJ2-7; the match to TRBD1 covers 10 bases. The germline CDR1 and CDR2 sequences are SQVTM and ANQGSEA. The J segment lost 5 bases and the V segment lost 6 bases, leaving 10 bases of the junction unmatched. The CDR3 consists of 14 residues. The chain's CDR3 is CSVKRGTGVNEQYF. The DNA for the CDR3 is TGCAGCGTAAAAAGAGGGACAGGGGTTAACGAGCAGTACTTC.

The V and J genes are TRBV5-4 and TRBJ2-7; 9 positions match TRBD2. The CDR3 totals 15 residues. After removal of 5 bases from V and 6 bases from J, the junction contained 12 bases not matched to a gene. The V gene's germline CDR1 is SGHNT and CDR2 YYREEE (reference sequence). This CDR3 is CASSEKVAGVLEQYF. The CDR3 coding sequence is TGTGCCAGCAGTGAGAAAGTAGCGGGAGTACTCGAGCAGTACTTC.

Points on this clone: The same CDR3 also results from other DNA sequences found in this sample. V gene TRBV2 combines with J gene TRBJ2-3; the match to TRBD2 covers 7 bases. Trimming at V came to 2 bases and at J to 0 bases, leaving 5 bases not matched to a gene. The length of the CDR3 is 16 residues. Germline V gives CDR1 SNHLY, CDR2 FYNNEI. Here the CDR3 reads CASSERGTTSTDTQYF. Written as DNA, the CDR3 is TGTGCCAGCAGTGAAAGAGGGACTACCAGCACAGATACGCAGTATTTT.

About this clone itself: Other DNA sequences in the sample encode the same CDR3. V is TRBV18 and J is TRBJ2-5; 10 bases fit TRBD2. V dropped 1 base and J dropped 5; count of bases not matched to a gene: 7. This CDR3 has 16 amino acids. From germline, CDR1 is KGHSH and CDR2 LQKENI. CDR3 in amino acids: CASSPRLAGGQETQYF. DNA of the CDR3: TGTGCCAGCTCACCACGGTTAGCGGGAGGTCAGGAGACCCAGTACTTC.

This chain joins TRBV4-1 and TRBJ2-2; 7 bases are shared with TRBD2. Germline CDR1 reads MGHRA; CDR2 reads YSYEKL. The CDR3 extends over 16 amino acids. The V and J ends lost 0 bases and 4 bases, in that order; junction bases with no gene match: 5. Here the CDR3 DNA reads TGCGCCAGCAGCCAAGATTCACTAGCGCCCACCGGGGAGCTGTTTTTT. Translating gives CASSQDSLAPTGELFF.

The gene calls are TRBV7-8 and TRBJ2-1; TRBD2 aligns across 9 bases. Unmatched junction bases numbered 8, after V lost 2 bases and J lost 9 bases. This CDR3 comprises 15 residues. Germline V gene sequence: CDR1 SGHVS, CDR2 FQNEAQ. The CDR3 nucleotides are TGTGCCAGCAGCTTATTAGCGGGAGTCTTCGCTGAGCAGTTCTTC. Amino acids: CASSLLAGVFAEQFF. Based on the CDR3 plus reference TRBV7-8 and TRBJ2-1, the full variable domain is GAGVSQSPRYKVAKRGQDVALRCDPISGHVSLFWYQQALGQGPEFLTYFQNEAQLDKSGLPSDRFFAERPEGSVSTLKIQRTQQEDSAVYLCASSLLAGVFAEQFFGPGTRLTVL.

This rearrangement joins TRBV2 to TRBJ1-1, with D tentatively TRBD1 (6 bases). Looked up from germline, CDR1 is SNHLY and CDR2 is FYNNEI. This CDR3 comprises 12 residues. V lost 6 bases and J lost 2, with 7 bases in between. The CDR3 spells CASRQGNTEAFF. CDR3 coding DNA: TGTGCCAGCAGACAGGGTAACACTGAAGCTTTCTTT.

The chain recombines TRBV5-6 with TRBJ2-7, with TRBD1 matching over 7 bases. CDR3 length: 14 residues. Germline CDR1 is SGHDT and CDR2 is YYEEEE. Trimming took 4 bases from V and 2 from J; bases not matched to a gene: 6. CDR3 amino acids: CASSGDRGAYEQYF. CDR3 DNA sequence: TGTGCCAGCAGCGGGGACAGAGGGGCCTACGAGCAGTACTTC.

The rearrangement uses TRBV28 and TRBJ2-3, with 9 nucleotides matching TRBD2. V was pared by 3 bases and J by 4 bases, with 17 bases of the junction left unmatched. Germline V gene sequence: CDR1 MDHEN, CDR2 SYDVKM. CDR3 length equals 19 residues. CDR3 sequence: CASSLGRMGREGRPDTQYF. CDR3 bases: TGTGCCAGCAGTTTGGGGAGGATGGGGCGGGAGGGCCGACCAGATACGCAGTATTTT.

The V call is TRBV27, the J call TRBJ2-3; no clear D. Deletions cut 0 bases from V and 0 bases from J, with 10 bases between. The CDR3 has 16 amino acids. Germline CDR1 and CDR2: MNHEY and SMNVEV (reference sequence). The CDR3 region is CASSLSSIPSTDTQYF. DNA of the CDR3: TGTGCCAGCAGTTTATCTAGCATTCCTAGCACAGATACGCAGTATTTT.

The chain links TRBV5-1 to TRBJ2-7, with TRBD1 matching over 9 bases. The CDR3 totals 16 residues. The ends lost 2 bases at V and 2 bases at J; junction bases unmatched: 8. CDR1 is SGHRS, CDR2 YFSETQ, per germline. The CDR3 reads CASSLAGTGPPYEQYF. In DNA, the CDR3 is TGCGCCAGCAGCTTAGCCGGGACAGGGCCGCCCTACGAGCAGTACTTC. The complete variable domain, with remaining parts taken from reference TRBV5-1 and TRBJ2-7, reads KAGVTQTPRYLIKTRGQQVTLSCSPISGHRSVSWYQQTPGQGLQFLFEYFSETQRNKGNFPGRFSGRQFSNSRSEMNVSTLELGDSALYLCASSLAGTGPPYEQYFGPGTRLTVT.

The chain employs TRBV10-3 and TRBJ2-1; TRBD2 aligns across 9 bases. CDR1 and CDR2 (germline): ENHRY, SYGVKD. V lost 4 bases and J lost 0; bases outside the gene matches: 4. This CDR3 is built from 16 residues. CDR3 loop: CAISGSSGISYNEQFF. CDR3 bases: TGTGCCATCAGTGGCTCTAGCGGGATCTCCTACAATGAGCAGTTCTTC.

V usage is TRBV12-2 and J usage is TRBJ2-2; no check of the table's D call, TRBD2, against the DNA was made. TRBV12-2 is a pseudogene locus. This CDR3 is built from 18 residues. CDR3 DNA sequence: TGTGCAAGTCGCTTCCTTAGGTTAGCGGGGCAAGACACCGGGGAGCTGTTTTTT. Encoded protein: CASRFLRLAGQDTGELFF.

This chain uses TRBV6-1 with TRBJ1-1; D gene uncertain. CDR3 size: 13 residues. Germline CDR1 MNHNS, CDR2 SASEGT. V was cut by 3 bases and J by 3 bases, with 8 bases left in between. Here the CDR3 reads CASSESRDTEAFF. The CDR3 nucleotides read TGTGCCAGCAGTGAGTCCCGGGACACTGAAGCTTTCTTT.

V is TRBV2 and J is TRBJ1-2, with TRBD1 matching 7 bases. Trimming at V came to 6 bases and at J to 4 bases, leaving 5 bases not matched to a gene. The CDR3 runs to 13 residues. Germline CDR1 is SNHLY and CDR2 is FYNNEI. CDR3 nucleotides: TGTGCCAGCAGGTCGGGACAGACCTATGGCTACACCTTC. Amino acid sequence: CASRSGQTYGYTF.

J is TRBJ2-3 and V is TRBV7-2; possibly TRBD2 for D (7 bases). This CDR3 spans 16 amino acids. V lost 5 bases and J lost 4, with 19 bases in between. Germline values: CDR1 SGHTA, CDR2 FQGNSA. CDR3 residues: CASSQIGGGSSDTQYF. CDR3 sequence (DNA): TGTGCCAGCAGCCAGATTGGGGGCGGGAGTTCAGATACGCAGTATTTT.

V usage is TRBV28 and J usage is TRBJ1-1; no reliable D call. Germline V gives CDR1 MDHEN, CDR2 SYDVKM. The CDR3 length is 11 residues. CDR3 sequence: CVLVTPDGAFF. CDR3 DNA: TGTGTCCTAGTGACCCCCGATGGGGCTTTCTTT.

The chain couples TRBV4-1 to TRBJ2-6; 8 bases align to TRBD1. This CDR3 contains 18 residues. The V gene's germline CDR1 is MGHRA and CDR2 YSYEKL. V shed 0 bases and J 0 bases; nucleotides not matched to a gene: 4. CDR3 protein: CASSQDDRGNSGANVLTF. In nucleotides, the CDR3 is TGCGCCAGCAGCCAAGATGACAGGGGAAACTCTGGGGCCAACGTCCTGACTTTC.

The rearrangement uses TRBV5-6 and TRBJ1-3; D unresolved. The V end was cut by 3 bases, the J end by 2 bases, with 12 bases between. Germline loops: CDR1 SGHDT, CDR2 YYEEEE. The CDR3 sequence is 15 residues long. The CDR3 reads CASSSTRVPGNTIYF. CDR3 DNA sequence: TGTGCCAGCAGCTCCACTCGCGTCCCTGGAAACACCATATATTTT. Together with reference TRBV5-6 and TRBJ1-3, the CDR3 gives the full variable domain: DAGVTQSPTHLIKTRGQQVTLRCSPKSGHDTVSWYQQALGQGPQFIFQYYEEEERQRGNFPDRFSGHQFPNYSSELNVNALLLGDSALYLCASSSTRVPGNTIYFGEGSWLTVV.

The V and J genes are TRBV6-1 and TRBJ2-3; TRBD2 matches at 8 bases. Trimming removed 7 bases from V and 4 bases from J; junction bases left unmatched: 4. The CDR3 runs to 13 residues. CDR1 is MNHNS, CDR2 SASEGT, per germline. This CDR3 reads CASTSGSPDTQYF. CDR3 bases: TGTGCCAGCACCAGCGGGAGCCCAGATACGCAGTATTTT.

The V gene is TRBV27, the J gene TRBJ1-5, with D unclear. Between the trimmed V and J ends, which lost 3 bases and 1 base, there was a span of 13 bases. There are 16 residues in the CDR3. Germline V CDR1 and CDR2: MNHEY, SMNVEV (reference sequence). CDR3 DNA sequence: TGTGCCAGCAGTTTTAGGAGTCCTGGGAGCAATCAGCCCCAGCATTTT. Translating it yields CASSFRSPGSNQPQHF.

The chain combines TRBV5-8 with TRBJ1-2; TRBD1 matches at 7 bases. Germline CDR1 is SGHTS and CDR2 is YDEGEE. The CDR3 runs to 16 residues. Unmatched junction bases numbered 11, after V lost 0 bases and J lost 6 bases. The CDR3: CASSLDRREGAHGYTF. DNA of the CDR3: TGTGCCAGCAGCTTGGACAGACGGGAGGGGGCCCATGGCTACACCTTC.

The CDR3 DNA follows: TGTGCCAGCTCACCACGTCCCGGAGGGACAGGATTCAATGAGCAGTTCTTC. This translates into CASSPRPGGTGFNEQFF. V is TRBV18 and J is TRBJ2-1, with 8 positions matching TRBD1. The germline gives CDR1 KGHSH, CDR2 LQKENI. Trimming removed 1 base from V and 6 bases from J; junction bases left unmatched: 11. The CDR3 length is 17 residues.